These 17 T cell receptor beta chains came from one sample sequenced in a study of response to subunit inactivated influenza vaccine. TCRdb called the RT-PCR reads again in MiXCR, with one record for every CDR3 protein. Among about 480,000 distinct CDR3 sequences listed, about 25% were seen once. This specimen consisted of CD4+ T cells sorted from PBMCs, obtained 4 to 6 days after vaccination. The receptors come from a man aged 45-60 years who received an inactivated influenza vaccine.

V is TRBV10-3 and J is TRBJ2-2; D may be TRBD1 (5 bases). Germline assignment: CDR1 ENHRY and CDR2 SYGVKD. The CDR3 totals 14 residues. Trimming took off 5 bases at V and 4 bases at J, with 11 bases between the two ends. This chain's CDR3 is CAISLQESTGELFF. The CDR3 DNA reads as TGTGCCATCAGTTTACAGGAGAGCACCGGGGAGCTGTTTTTT.

V is TRBV9 and J is TRBJ2-2; 10 bases match TRBD2. Germline V gives CDR1 SGDLS, CDR2 YYNGEE. The CDR3 runs 16 residues. The trim removed 7 bases at V and 0 bases at J, leaving 6 bases unmatched. CDR3 in amino acids: CASVPGTSANTGELFF. The CDR3 bases are TGTGCCAGCGTCCCCGGGACTAGCGCGAACACCGGGGAGCTGTTTTTT.

This clonotype appeared a few times. This chain joins TRBV5-1 and TRBJ2-2; TRBD1 aligns across 8 bases. V shed 2 bases, J shed 2 bases, and the junction held 5 bases outside the gene matches. The CDR3 sequence is 16 residues long. Germline V CDR1 and CDR2: SGHRS, YFSETQ. For the CDR3, the DNA is TGCGCCAGCAGCTTACAGGGGGTCTTTAACACCGGGGAGCTGTTTTTT. It is translated as CASSLQGVFNTGELFF.

This clonotype was found once. The chain uses TRBV14 and TRBJ2-7, with D possibly being TRBD2 (5 bases). V lost 7 bases and J lost 0, with 16 bases in between. This CDR3 contains 15 residues. In germline, CDR1 is SGHDN, CDR2 FVKESK. The CDR3 here is CASKRKGYFSYEQYF. DNA for the CDR3: TGTGCCAGCAAGCGGAAAGGGTACTTCTCCTACGAGCAGTACTTC.

The chain joins TRBV7-2 to TRBJ2-7; 11 bases agree with TRBD2. Trimming cost V 5 bases and J 5 bases; bases outside gene matches: 5. CDR3 size: 14 residues. Germline V gene data show CDR1 as SGHTA and CDR2 as FQGNSA. The chain's CDR3 is CASSPTSGTNEQYF. The CDR3 DNA sequence: TGTGCCAGCAGCCCGACTAGCGGGACCAACGAGCAGTACTTC.

The chain has TRBV6-1 and TRBJ1-1; D unclear. The CDR3 contains 14 residues. Trimming shortened V by 6 bases and J by 2 bases, and 13 bases separated the two germline ends. The germline CDR1 and CDR2 sequences are MNHNS and SASEGT. CDR3 sequence: CASRIIGRNTEAFF. The CDR3 DNA sequence: TGTGCCAGCAGAATCATTGGACGCAACACTGAAGCTTTCTTT.

The V call is TRBV25-1, the J call TRBJ2-7, with 8 bases fitting TRBD1. V shed 3 bases and J 3 bases; nucleotides not matched to a gene: 7. Germline V gives CDR1 MGHDK, CDR2 SYGVNS. CDR3 size: 15 residues. The CDR3 coding sequence is TGTGCCAGCAGTGACCCCGGACAGGGATTCTACGAGCAGTACTTC. This gives the protein CASSDPGQGFYEQYF.

This clonotype was seen only a few times. This chain uses TRBV28 with TRBJ1-3; D uncertain. The CDR3 extends over 15 amino acids. Germline V lookup: CDR1 MDHEN, CDR2 SYDVKM. V was clipped by 1 base and J by 2 bases, with 9 bases between them. The CDR3 region is CASSLLVVTGNTIYF. CDR3 coding DNA: TGTGCCAGCAGTTTATTGGTGGTTACTGGAAACACCATATATTTT.

This clonotype occurred a few times. V and J are TRBV9 and TRBJ1-1, with D unresolved. Per the germline V gene, CDR1 is SGDLS and CDR2 is YYNGEE. V lost 0 bases, J lost 3 bases, and 9 bases lay in between. There are 14 residues in the CDR3. The CDR3 nucleotides are TGTGCCAGCAGCGTAGTTGCGGGAGACACTGAAGCTTTCTTT. Protein: CASSVVAGDTEAFF.

The chain combines TRBV7-2 with TRBJ2-1; no clear D gene. This CDR3 spans 13 amino acids. CDR1 SGHTA and CDR2 FQGNSA come from the germline V gene. V was clipped by 5 bases and J by 2 bases, with 7 bases between them. The CDR3 DNA sequence: TGTGCCAGCAGCCGGGCGACCTACAATGAGCAGTTCTTC. This sequence encodes CASSRATYNEQFF.

This chain joins TRBV10-2 and TRBJ2-7; maybe TRBD1 (5 bases). The CDR3 is 15 residues long. The germline V gene encodes CDR1 WSHSY and CDR2 SAAADI. V was clipped by 0 bases and J by 2 bases, with 11 bases between them. CDR3 sequence reads: CASSESKQETYEQYF. The CDR3 bases are TGCGCCAGCAGTGAGTCGAAACAGGAGACCTACGAGCAGTACTTC.

This clonotype has only a few counts. V and J are TRBV6-1 and TRBJ2-3, with 11 positions matching TRBD1. Trimming at V came to 5 bases and at J to 4 bases, leaving 5 bases not matched to a gene. Germline assignment: CDR1 MNHNS and CDR2 SASEGT. This CDR3 comprises 15 residues. CDR3 region: CASSRTGGYADTQYF. The DNA of the CDR3 is TGTGCCAGCAGTAGGACAGGGGGCTACGCAGATACGCAGTATTTT.

V and J are TRBV20-1 and TRBJ1-4, with 10 bases aligning to TRBD1. CDR3 length equals 13 residues. From germline, CDR1 is DFQATT and CDR2 SNEGSKA (reference sequence). V lost 6 bases and J lost 8; bases outside the gene matches: 6. CDR3 sequence: CSAPTGGGEKLFF. CDR3 coding DNA: TGCAGTGCACCGACAGGGGGCGGCGAAAAACTGTTTTTT.

The V and J genes are TRBV11-2 and TRBJ2-4, with a weak D call TRBD2 (6 bases). V lost 5 bases and J 0 bases, leaving 23 bases between the germline ends. This CDR3 contains 19 residues. Germline V CDR1 and CDR2: SGHAT, FQNNGV. The CDR3 coding sequence is TGTGCCAGCAGCAGTTACCGGGAGTGGGATAGAGAAGCCAAAAACATTCAGTACTTC. The encoded protein is CASSSYREWDREAKNIQYF.

The table lists this clonotype with a few counts. Here the CDR3 reads CASTTGSPTDTQYF. CDR3 nucleotide sequence: TGCGCCAGCACTACCGGGTCTCCCACAGATACGCAGTATTTT. The rearrangement joins TRBV5-1 to TRBJ2-3; D gene uncertain. The CDR3 contains 14 residues. Germline V gene data show CDR1 as SGHRS and CDR2 as YFSETQ. Trimming pared 6 bases from V and 2 bases from J, leaving 13 bases between.

The chain combines TRBV7-8 with TRBJ1-3; 7 bases align to TRBD1. This CDR3 contains 13 residues. V lost 1 base to trimming and J lost 9 bases; unmatched junction nucleotides: 3. CDR1 and CDR2 from the germline V gene are SGHVS and FQNEAQ. The chain's CDR3 is CASSLGSGGTIYF. DNA of the CDR3: TGTGCCAGCAGCTTAGGGTCAGGGGGCACCATATATTTT. Looking up the rest from reference TRBV7-8 and TRBJ1-3 gives the full variable domain: GAGVSQSPRYKVAKRGQDVALRCDPISGHVSLFWYQQALGQGPEFLTYFQNEAQLDKSGLPSDRFFAERPEGSVSTLKIQRTQQEDSAVYLCASSLGSGGTIYFGEGSWLTVV.

The chain employs TRBV24-1 and TRBJ2-7, with D tentatively TRBD1 (6 bases). The CDR3 covers 14 residues. Per the germline V gene, CDR1 is KGHDR and CDR2 is SFDVKD. The V and J ends lost 4 bases and 2 bases respectively, with 11 bases between them. DNA for the CDR3: TGTGCCACCAGTGAATCCGGACAGACCTACGAGCAGTACTTC. Its protein product is CATSESGQTYEQYF.